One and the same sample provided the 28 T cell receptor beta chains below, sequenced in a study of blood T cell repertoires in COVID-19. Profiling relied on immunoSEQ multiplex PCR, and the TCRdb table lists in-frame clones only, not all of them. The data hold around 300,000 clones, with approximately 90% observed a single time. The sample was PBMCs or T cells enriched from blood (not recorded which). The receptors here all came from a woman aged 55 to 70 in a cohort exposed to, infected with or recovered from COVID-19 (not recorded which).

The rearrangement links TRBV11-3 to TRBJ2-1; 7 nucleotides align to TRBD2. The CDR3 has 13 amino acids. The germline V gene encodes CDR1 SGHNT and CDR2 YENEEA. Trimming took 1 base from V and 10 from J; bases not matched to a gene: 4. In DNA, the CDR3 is TGTGCCAGCAGCTTAGTCCTAGCGGCCGAGCAGTTCTTC. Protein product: CASSLVLAAEQFF.

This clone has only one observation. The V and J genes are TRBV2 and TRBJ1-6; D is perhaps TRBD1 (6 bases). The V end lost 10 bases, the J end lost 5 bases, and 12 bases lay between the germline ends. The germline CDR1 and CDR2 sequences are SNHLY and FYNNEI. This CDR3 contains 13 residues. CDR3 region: CANSGQNNSPLHF. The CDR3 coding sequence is TGTGCCAACTCGGGACAAAATAATTCACCCCTCCACTTT.

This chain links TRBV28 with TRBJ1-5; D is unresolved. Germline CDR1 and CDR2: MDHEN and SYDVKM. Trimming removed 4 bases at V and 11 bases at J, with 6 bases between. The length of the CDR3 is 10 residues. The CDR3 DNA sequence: TGTGCCAGCAGTTCCAGGTCCCAGCATTTT. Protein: CASSSRSQHF.

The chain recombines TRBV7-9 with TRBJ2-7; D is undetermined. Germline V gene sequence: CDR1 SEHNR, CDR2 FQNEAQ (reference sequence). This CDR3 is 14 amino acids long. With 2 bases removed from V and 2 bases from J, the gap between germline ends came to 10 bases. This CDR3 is CASSLSTAPYEQYF. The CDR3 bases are TGTGCCAGCAGCTTATCTACAGCCCCCTACGAGCAGTACTTC.

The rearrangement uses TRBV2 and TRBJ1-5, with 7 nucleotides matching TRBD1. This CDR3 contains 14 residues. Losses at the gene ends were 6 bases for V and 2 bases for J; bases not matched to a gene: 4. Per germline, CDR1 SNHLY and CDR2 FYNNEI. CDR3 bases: TGTGCCAGCAGACAGGGGACTGGCAATCAGCCCCAGCATTTT. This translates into CASRQGTGNQPQHF.

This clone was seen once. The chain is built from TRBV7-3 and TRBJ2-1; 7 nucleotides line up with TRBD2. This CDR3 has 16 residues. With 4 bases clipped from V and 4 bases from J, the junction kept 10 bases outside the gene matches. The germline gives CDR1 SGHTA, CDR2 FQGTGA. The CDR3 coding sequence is TGTGCCAGCAGCTCCGGGGGGAAGGCGGGTTACAATGAGCAGTTCTTC. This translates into CASSSGGKAGYNEQFF.

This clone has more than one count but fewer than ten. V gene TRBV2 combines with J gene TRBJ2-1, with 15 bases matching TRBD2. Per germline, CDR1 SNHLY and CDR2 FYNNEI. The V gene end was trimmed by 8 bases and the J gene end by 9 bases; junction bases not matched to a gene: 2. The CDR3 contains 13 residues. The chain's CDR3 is CASSGLAGGEQFF. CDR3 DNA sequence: TGTGCCAGCTCGGGACTAGCGGGAGGTGAGCAGTTCTTC.

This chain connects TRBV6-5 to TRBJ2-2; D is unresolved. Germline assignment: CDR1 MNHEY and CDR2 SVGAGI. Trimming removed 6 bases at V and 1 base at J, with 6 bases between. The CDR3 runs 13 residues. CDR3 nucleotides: TGTGCCAGCAGCACAAGGAACACCGGGGAGCTGTTTTTT. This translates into CASSTRNTGELFF.

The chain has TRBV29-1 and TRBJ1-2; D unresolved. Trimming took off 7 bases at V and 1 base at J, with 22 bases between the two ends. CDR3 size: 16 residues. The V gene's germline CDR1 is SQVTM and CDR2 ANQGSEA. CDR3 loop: CSAQTIEEVRNYGYTF. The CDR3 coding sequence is TGCAGCGCCCAAACAATAGAGGAGGTTCGTAACTATGGCTACACCTTC.

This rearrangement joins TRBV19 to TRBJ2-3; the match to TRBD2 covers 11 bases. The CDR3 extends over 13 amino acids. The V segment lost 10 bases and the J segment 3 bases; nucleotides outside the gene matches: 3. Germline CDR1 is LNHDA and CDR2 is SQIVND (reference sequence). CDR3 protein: CATVAGGTDTQYF. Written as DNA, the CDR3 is TGTGCCACGGTAGCGGGAGGGACAGATACGCAGTATTTT.

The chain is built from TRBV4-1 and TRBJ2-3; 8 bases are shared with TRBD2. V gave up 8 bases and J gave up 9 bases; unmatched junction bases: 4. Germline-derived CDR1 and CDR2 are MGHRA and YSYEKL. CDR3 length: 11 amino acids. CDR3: CASVGGATQYF. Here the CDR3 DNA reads TGCGCCAGCGTCGGGGGGGCCACGCAGTATTTT.

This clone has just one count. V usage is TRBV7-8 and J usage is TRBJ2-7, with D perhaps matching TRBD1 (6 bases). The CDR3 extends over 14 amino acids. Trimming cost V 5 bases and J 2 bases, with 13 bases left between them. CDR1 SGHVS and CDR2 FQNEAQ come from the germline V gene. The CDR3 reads CASSPPGQTYEQYF. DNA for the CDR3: TGTGCCAGCAGCCCCCCTGGACAGACCTACGAGCAGTACTTC.

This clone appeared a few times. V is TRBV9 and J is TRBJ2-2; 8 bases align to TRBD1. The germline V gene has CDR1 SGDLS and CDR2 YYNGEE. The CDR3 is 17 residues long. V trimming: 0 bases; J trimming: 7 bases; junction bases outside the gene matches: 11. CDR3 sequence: CASSVGPLTGGGGELFF. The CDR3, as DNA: TGTGCCAGCAGCGTAGGGCCCCTCACAGGGGGTGGCGGGGAGCTGTTTTTT.

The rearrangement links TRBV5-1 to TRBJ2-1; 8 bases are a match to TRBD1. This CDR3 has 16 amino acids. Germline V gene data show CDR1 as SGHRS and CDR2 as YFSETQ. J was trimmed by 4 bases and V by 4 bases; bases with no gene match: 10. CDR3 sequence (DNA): TGCGCCAGCAGCATGGCCCCTACAGGGGGATACAATGAGCAGTTCTTC. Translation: CASSMAPTGGYNEQFF.

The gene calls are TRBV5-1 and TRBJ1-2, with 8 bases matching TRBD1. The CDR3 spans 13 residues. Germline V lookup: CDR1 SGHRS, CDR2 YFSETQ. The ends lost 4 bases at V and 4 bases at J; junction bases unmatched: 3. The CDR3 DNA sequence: TGCGCCAGCAGCACCGGACAGGGCTATGGCTACACCTTC. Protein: CASSTGQGYGYTF. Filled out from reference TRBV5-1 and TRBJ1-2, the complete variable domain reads KAGVTQTPRYLIKTRGQQVTLSCSPISGHRSVSWYQQTPGQGLQFLFEYFSETQRNKGNFPGRFSGRQFSNSRSEMNVSTLELGDSALYLCASSTGQGYGYTFGSGTRLTVV.

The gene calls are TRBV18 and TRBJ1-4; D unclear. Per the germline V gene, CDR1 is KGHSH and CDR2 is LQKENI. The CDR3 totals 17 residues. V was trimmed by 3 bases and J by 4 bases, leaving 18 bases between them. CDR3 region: CASSPLGSAGDNEKLFF. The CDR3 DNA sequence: TGTGCCAGCTCACCCCTAGGTTCTGCGGGCGATAATGAAAAACTGTTTTTT. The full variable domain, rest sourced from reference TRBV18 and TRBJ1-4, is NAGVMQNPRHLVRRRGQEARLRCSPMKGHSHVYWYRQLPEEGLKFMVYLQKENIIDESGMPKERFSAEFPKEGPSILRIQQVVRGDSAAYFCASSPLGSAGDNEKLFFGSGTQLSVL.

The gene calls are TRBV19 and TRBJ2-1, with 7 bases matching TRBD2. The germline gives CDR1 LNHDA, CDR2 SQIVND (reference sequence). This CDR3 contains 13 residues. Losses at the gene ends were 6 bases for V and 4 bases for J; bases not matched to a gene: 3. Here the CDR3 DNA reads TGTGCCAGTAGCCTAGCGGTTTACAATGAGCAGTTCTTC. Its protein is CASSLAVYNEQFF. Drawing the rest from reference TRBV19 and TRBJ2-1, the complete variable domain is DGGITQSPKYLFRKEGQNVTLSCEQNLNHDAMYWYRQDPGQGLRLIYYSQIVNDFQKGDIAEGYSVSREKKESFPLTVTSAQKNPTAFYLCASSLAVYNEQFFGPGTRLTVL.

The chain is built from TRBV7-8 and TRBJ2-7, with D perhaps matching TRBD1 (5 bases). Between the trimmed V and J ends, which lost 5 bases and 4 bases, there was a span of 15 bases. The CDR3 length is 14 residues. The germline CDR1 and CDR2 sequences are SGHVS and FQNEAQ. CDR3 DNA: TGTGCCAGCAGCCCTAAGACAGACCCGTACGAGCAGTACTTC. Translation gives CASSPKTDPYEQYF.

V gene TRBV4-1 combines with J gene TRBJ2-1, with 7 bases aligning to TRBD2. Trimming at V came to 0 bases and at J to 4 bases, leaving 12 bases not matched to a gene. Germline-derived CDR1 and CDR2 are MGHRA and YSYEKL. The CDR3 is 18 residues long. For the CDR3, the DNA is TGCGCCAGCAGCCAAGAATTCGGTGGCGGGAGCCCGTACAATGAGCAGTTCTTC. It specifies CASSQEFGGGSPYNEQFF.

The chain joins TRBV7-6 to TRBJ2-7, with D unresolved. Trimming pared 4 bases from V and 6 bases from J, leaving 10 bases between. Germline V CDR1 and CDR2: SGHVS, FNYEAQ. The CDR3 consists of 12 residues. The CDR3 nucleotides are TGTGCCAGCAGCTCGCGGTACCCCGAGCAGTACTTC. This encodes CASSSRYPEQYF.

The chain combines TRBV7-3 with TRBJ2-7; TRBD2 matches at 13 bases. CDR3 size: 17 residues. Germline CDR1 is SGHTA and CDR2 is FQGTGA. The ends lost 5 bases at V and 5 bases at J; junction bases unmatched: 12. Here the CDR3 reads CASSLGTSGKLIDEQYF. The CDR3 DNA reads TGTGCCAGCAGCCTCGGGACTAGCGGGAAATTAATCGACGAGCAGTACTTC.

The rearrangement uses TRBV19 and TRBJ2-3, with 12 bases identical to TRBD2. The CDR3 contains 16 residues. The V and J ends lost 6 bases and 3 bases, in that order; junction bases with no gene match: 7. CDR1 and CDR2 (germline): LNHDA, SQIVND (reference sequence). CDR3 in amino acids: CASRSSGRGGTDTQYF. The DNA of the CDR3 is TGTGCCAGTAGGTCTAGCGGGAGGGGGGGGACAGATACGCAGTATTTT.

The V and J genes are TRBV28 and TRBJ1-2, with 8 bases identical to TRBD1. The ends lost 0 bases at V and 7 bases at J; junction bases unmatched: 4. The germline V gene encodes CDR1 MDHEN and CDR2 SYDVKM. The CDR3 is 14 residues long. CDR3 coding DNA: TGTGCCAGCAGTTTATGGGACAGGGTTGGTGGCTACACCTTC. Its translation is CASSLWDRVGGYTF.

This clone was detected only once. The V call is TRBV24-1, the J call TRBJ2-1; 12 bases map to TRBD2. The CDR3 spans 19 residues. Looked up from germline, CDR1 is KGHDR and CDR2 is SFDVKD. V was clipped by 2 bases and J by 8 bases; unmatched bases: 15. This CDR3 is CATSDSMTSGRTLEDEQFF. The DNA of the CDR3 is TGTGCCACCAGTGATTCGATGACTAGCGGGAGAACCCTTGAGGATGAGCAGTTCTTC.

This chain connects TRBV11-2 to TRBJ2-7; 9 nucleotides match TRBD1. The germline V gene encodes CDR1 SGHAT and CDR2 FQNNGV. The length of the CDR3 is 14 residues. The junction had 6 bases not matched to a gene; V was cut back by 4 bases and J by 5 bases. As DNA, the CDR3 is TGTGCCAGCAGCTGGGGAGACAGGGGGGACGAGCAGTACTTC. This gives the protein CASSWGDRGDEQYF.

The CDR3 region has the DNA TGTGCCACCAGTGATTTTCGAAACAGGGTGGGTGGCGGGGAGCTGTTTTTT. It specifies CATSDFRNRVGGGELFF. The chain has TRBV24-1 and TRBJ2-2; the D gene is possibly TRBD1 (6 bases). Germline V lookup: CDR1 KGHDR, CDR2 SFDVKD. The CDR3 consists of 17 residues. The ends were cut back, 1 base at V and 7 bases at J, with 18 bases in the middle.

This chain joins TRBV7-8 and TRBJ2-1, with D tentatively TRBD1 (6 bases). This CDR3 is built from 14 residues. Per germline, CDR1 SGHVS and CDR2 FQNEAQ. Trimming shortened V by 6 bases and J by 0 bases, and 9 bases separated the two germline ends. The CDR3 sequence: CASRSGHSYNEQFF. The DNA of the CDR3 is TGTGCCAGCAGGTCGGGACACTCCTACAATGAGCAGTTCTTC.

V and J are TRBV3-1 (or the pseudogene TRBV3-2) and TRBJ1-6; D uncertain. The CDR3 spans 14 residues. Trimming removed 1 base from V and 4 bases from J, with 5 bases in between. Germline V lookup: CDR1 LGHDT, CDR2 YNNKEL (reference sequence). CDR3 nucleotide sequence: TGTGCCAGCAGCCAAGTACAGTATAATTCACCCCTCCACTTT. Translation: CASSQVQYNSPLHF.